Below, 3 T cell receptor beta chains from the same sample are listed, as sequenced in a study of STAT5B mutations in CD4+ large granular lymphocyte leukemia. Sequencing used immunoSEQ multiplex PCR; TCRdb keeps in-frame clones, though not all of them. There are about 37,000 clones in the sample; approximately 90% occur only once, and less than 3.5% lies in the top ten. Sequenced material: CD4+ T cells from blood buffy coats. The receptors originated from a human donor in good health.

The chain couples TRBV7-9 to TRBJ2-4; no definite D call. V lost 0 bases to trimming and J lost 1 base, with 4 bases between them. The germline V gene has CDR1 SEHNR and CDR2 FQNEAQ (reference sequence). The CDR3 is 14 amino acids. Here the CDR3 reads CASSLAGAKNIQYF. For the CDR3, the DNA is TGTGCCAGCAGCTTAGCAGGGGCCAAAAACATTCAGTACTTC.

CDR3 residues: CASSFPGLAVSYEQYF. In DNA form, the CDR3 reads TGTGCCAGCAGTTTCCCCGGACTAGCGGTTTCCTACGAGCAGTACTTC. V and J are TRBV28 and TRBJ2-7; 10 bases are shared with TRBD2. Trimming took 3 bases from V and 1 from J; bases not matched to a gene: 6. Looked up from germline, CDR1 is MDHEN and CDR2 is SYDVKM. The CDR3 has 16 residues.

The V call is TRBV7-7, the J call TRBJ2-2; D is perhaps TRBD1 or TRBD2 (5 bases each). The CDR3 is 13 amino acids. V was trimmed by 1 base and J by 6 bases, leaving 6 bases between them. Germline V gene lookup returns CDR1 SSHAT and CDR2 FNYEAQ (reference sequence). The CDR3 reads CASSLVGAGELFF. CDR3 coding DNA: TGTGCCAGCAGCTTAGTGGGGGCCGGGGAGCTGTTTTTT.